Listed below are T cell receptor beta chains from one sample, sequenced in a study of T cell responses to AZD1222 COVID-19 vaccine. The repertoire was sequenced with immunoSEQ multiplex PCR; TCRdb's copy has only in-frame clones and lacks some. The sample carries around 71,000 clones, 80% to 85% recorded once. The source was peripheral blood, collected on day 0 of AZD1222 vaccination. The receptors stem from an adult in good health. Each CDR3 is given without its conserved first and last residue. A D gene is named only where the DNA matches it firmly.

d_call,j_call,v_call,cdr3_aa
-,TRBJ1-2,TRBV19,ASSIRRVESYGYT
-,TRBJ1-1,TRBV6-5,ASSYSMGMNTEAF
TRBD2,TRBJ2-7,TRBV5-1,ASGTSGSREQY
-,TRBJ2-3,TRBV5-1,ASNLGGSTDTQY
-,TRBJ1-1,TRBV3-1/TRBV3-2,ASSQGVYTEAF
-,TRBJ2-7,TRBV9,ASSVGGTTNYEQY
-,TRBJ2-7,TRBV6-6,ASSYYPAEIEY
-,TRBJ1-1,TRBV2,ASSERRQSEAF
TRBD2,TRBJ2-1,TRBV27,ASSLSPSGGSVEQF
-,TRBJ2-3,TRBV4-3,ASSQAPLMAADTQY
TRBD1,TRBJ1-5,TRBV5-8,ASSADRGGSNQPQH
-,TRBJ1-1,TRBV30,AWSPEGREAF
TRBD1,TRBJ1-2,TRBV6-6,ASRGAWDRGAYT
-,TRBJ2-1,TRBV11-2,ASSLNKVNNEQF
TRBD1,TRBJ2-5,TRBV7-9,ASSPYRDRVGETQY
TRBD2,TRBJ2-7,TRBV19,ASSAGTSSSEQY
TRBD2,TRBJ2-5,TRBV11-2,ASSSPTSGGSETQY
-,TRBJ2-7,TRBV20-1,SGRREYEQY
TRBD2,TRBJ2-5,TRBV7-2,ASSSGGRWAETQY
-,TRBJ2-3,TRBV11-2,ASSVASDPIDTQY
-,TRBJ1-1,TRBV2,ASSEARGTEAF
-,TRBJ2-1,TRBV10-3,ATTTRPASTNNEQF
-,TRBJ1-1,TRBV7-9,ASSPRSGTEAF
-,TRBJ1-1,TRBV5-1,ASSNVAAGARGTEAF
TRBD1,TRBJ1-2,TRBV7-2,ASSSAGQGFDYT
-,TRBJ2-2,TRBV6-2/TRBV6-3,ASSYRGKYTGELF
-,TRBJ1-5,TRBV5-1,ASSLESGNQPQH
-,TRBJ1-4,TRBV4-3,ASSQGGHAGEKLF
-,TRBJ1-2,TRBV3-1/TRBV3-2,ASSQVTSYGYT
-,TRBJ1-4,TRBV19,ASRLTSDSEKLF
-,TRBJ2-7,TRBV3-1/TRBV3-2,ASSLLRTSTYEQY
-,TRBJ2-7,TRBV30,AWSSGVGSYEQY
TRBD1,TRBJ1-1,TRBV20-1,SATESPGQGHLAF
TRBD1,TRBJ1-2,TRBV5-4,ASSFNPGQGIYGYT
TRBD2,TRBJ2-1,TRBV6-5,ASSRTSGYNEQF
TRBD1,TRBJ1-1,TRBV7-2,ASSSQGAQGAF
-,TRBJ1-1,TRBV5-6,ASSLGQMNTEAF
TRBD2,TRBJ2-5,TRBV30,AGAGGPETQY
TRBD1,TRBJ1-2,TRBV6-1,ASSEVRQGNYGYT
-,TRBJ2-3,TRBV7-2,ASSLSGISADTQY
-,TRBJ2-7,TRBV10-2,ASRGGVGSYEQY
-,TRBJ1-5,TRBV5-1,ASSSRGRGWPQH
TRBD1,TRBJ2-4,TRBV6-4,ASSDFNRDRNIQY
TRBD1,TRBJ1-5,TRBV7-2,ASSSQGASNQPQH
TRBD1,TRBJ1-2,TRBV6-5,ASSYRPAGGGYT
-,TRBJ1-1,TRBV6-5,ASSYSIWGNTEAF
-,TRBJ2-7,TRBV12-5,ASGLTTGRRSYEQY
-,TRBJ2-3,TRBV6-2/TRBV6-3,ASSYRTPDTQY
-,TRBJ2-7,TRBV27,ASRKQGGASEQY
-,TRBJ2-7,TRBV27,ASSGPGHPYEQY
-,TRBJ1-2,TRBV13,ASSIFRGWREPGPTTNYGYT
TRBD2,TRBJ2-1,TRBV4-3,ASSQGGLAGGDEQF
-,TRBJ2-4,TRBV6-5,ASSYRQDGAKNIQY
TRBD2,-,TRBV6-5,ASSLSGAYEQY
-,TRBJ2-3,TRBV19,ASSFSTDTQY